These 4 T cell receptor beta chains came from one sample sequenced in a study of shared clonotypes between healthy human individuals. The naive CD8 fraction comprised CD45RO-negative cells positively selected for CCR7 and excluded terminally differentiated effector memory CD45RA+ cells. Method: immunoSEQ multiplex PCR; TCRdb's copy keeps in-frame clones and lacks some. Seen here are almost 700,000 clones, roughly nine tenths observed once, and the top ten hold 20% to 25%. The sample consisted of naive CD8+ T cells sorted from blood. These receptors were taken from a man aged 25-40 years in good health.

The rearrangement links TRBV7-8 to TRBJ2-7; D may be TRBD2 (5 bases). Trimming left V 3 bases short and J 4 bases short, with 16 bases between. CDR1 and CDR2 (germline): SGHVS, FQNEAQ. The CDR3 length is 15 residues. For the CDR3, the DNA is TGTGCCAGCAGCTTGGTGGCGGCTAGCATGTACGAGCAGTACTTC. Its protein is CASSLVAASMYEQYF.

The CDR3 DNA reads as TGTGCCAGCAGCTTAAGTCTTTATAGCAATCAGCCCCAGCATTTT. Its translation is CASSLSLYSNQPQHF. V and J are TRBV7-9 and TRBJ1-5; D gene unclear. Trimming cost V 2 bases and J 0 bases, with 8 bases left between them. Germline V gene sequence: CDR1 SEHNR, CDR2 FQNEAQ (reference sequence). CDR3 length equals 15 residues.

The table lists this clone with a count of one. The chain employs TRBV7-6 and TRBJ2-1; D not certain. Per the germline V gene, CDR1 is SGHVS and CDR2 is FNYEAQ. Trimming took off 5 bases at V and 3 bases at J, with 8 bases between the two ends. The CDR3 runs to 13 residues. The CDR3 nucleotides read TGTGCCAGCAGCCCTGCCAACTACAATGAGCAGTTCTTC. This gives the protein CASSPANYNEQFF.

The chain links TRBV11-2 to TRBJ2-7, with D unclear. Between the trimmed V and J ends, which lost 3 bases and 4 bases, there was a span of 10 bases. Germline values: CDR1 SGHAT, CDR2 FQNNGV. The CDR3 runs to 13 residues. In nucleotides, the CDR3 is TGTGCCAGCAGCTTTTTTTCTGGTTACGAGCAGTACTTC. Translated: CASSFFSGYEQYF.